One and the same sample provided the 31 T cell receptor beta chains below, sequenced in a study of technical replicates of blood from a handful of donors. TCRdb keeps only in-frame clones here, not all; method: immunoSEQ multiplex PCR. Counted here are 60,000 to 85,000 clones, around 97% occurring once; the ten biggest clones make up over 0.2%. Material for sequencing was T cells isolated from PBMCs. All receptors derive from a human donor in good health.

The CDR3 sequence is CASGLAAADGDTQYF. The CDR3 DNA follows: TGTGCTAGTGGTTTGGCGGCCGCGGATGGGGATACGCAGTATTTT. This chain connects TRBV12-5 to TRBJ2-3, with no clear D. Germline CDR1 and CDR2: LGHNT and FRNRAP. V was trimmed by 1 base and J by 6 bases, leaving 14 bases between them. The CDR3 covers 15 residues.

The table lists this clone with a count of one. The CDR3 DNA is TGCGCCAGCAGCTTGGTGGCCAATTCCTACGAGCAGTACTTC. Translation gives CASSLVANSYEQYF. V usage is TRBV5-1 and J usage is TRBJ2-7; D not certain. V gave up 0 bases and J gave up 1 base, with 8 bases separating them. The germline CDR1 and CDR2 sequences are SGHRS and YFSETQ. CDR3 length: 14 residues.

In nucleotides, the CDR3 is TGTGCAGACTACTACCCCGAGTCGAACTACGAGCAGTACTTC. Encoded protein: CADYYPESNYEQYF. This sequence joins TRBV5-8 and TRBJ2-7, with D tentatively TRBD2 (5 bases). CDR1 is SGHTS, CDR2 YDEGEE, per germline. The CDR3 totals 14 residues.

As DNA, the CDR3 is TGTGCCAGCAGTGCGGGGGGTATTTGGACCCAGCATTTT. Translated: CASSAGGIWTQHF. The chain joins TRBV6-1 to TRBJ1-5, with a possible D match to TRBD1 (5 bases). The V end was cut by 4 bases, the J end by 11 bases, with 15 bases between. Germline values: CDR1 MNHNS, CDR2 SASEGT. This CDR3 has 13 residues.

This rearrangement joins TRBV7-9 to TRBJ2-5; possibly TRBD1 for D (7 bases). The ends were cut back, 4 bases at V and 5 bases at J, with 14 bases in the middle. The germline V gene encodes CDR1 SEHNR and CDR2 FQNEAQ (reference sequence). The CDR3 contains 14 residues. This chain's CDR3 is CASSSGRGVETQYF. The CDR3 nucleotides read TGTGCCAGCAGCTCCGGCAGGGGGGTCGAGACCCAGTACTTC.

This chain uses TRBV7-9 with TRBJ1-2; 7 nucleotides agree with TRBD1. CDR3 size: 13 residues. V was clipped by 7 bases and J by 5 bases; unmatched bases: 7. From germline, CDR1 is SEHNR and CDR2 FQNEAQ (reference sequence). CDR3 sequence reads: CASNSGQLYGYTF. In DNA form, the CDR3 reads TGTGCCAGCAACTCGGGACAGCTTTATGGCTACACCTTC.

V and J are TRBV2 and TRBJ2-1; 8 bases map to TRBD2. Germline V gene lookup returns CDR1 SNHLY and CDR2 FYNNEI. The CDR3 has 12 amino acids. V lost 8 bases and J lost 13; bases outside the gene matches: 10. CDR3 nucleotide sequence: TGTGCCAGCTCTATCCGGGGGGGGGCCCAGTTCTTC. Translated, it gives CASSIRGGAQFF.

This sequence joins TRBV7-2 and TRBJ2-7, with unresolved D. Trimming cost V 5 bases and J 1 base, with 6 bases left between them. The CDR3 has 12 residues. Germline V gene data show CDR1 as SGHTA and CDR2 as FQGNSA. CDR3 nucleotide sequence: TGTGCCAGCAGCCGTCCTTCCTACGAGCAGTACTTC. The encoded protein is CASSRPSYEQYF.

The chain combines TRBV5-8 with TRBJ2-2, with 13 positions matching TRBD2. The CDR3 runs 16 residues. V gave up 7 bases and J gave up 0 bases; unmatched junction bases: 3. CDR1 is SGHTS and CDR2 is YDEGEE in the germline V gene. CDR3 nucleotide sequence: TGTGCCAGCTGGACTAGCGGGGGCCCGAACACCGGGGAGCTGTTTTTT. It yields the protein CASWTSGGPNTGELFF.

The gene calls are TRBV4-1 and TRBJ2-3; 9 bases map to TRBD2. The CDR3 runs to 15 residues. Germline CDR1 and CDR2: MGHRA and YSYEKL. After removal of 6 bases from V and 3 bases from J, the junction contained 7 bases not matched to a gene. CDR3: CASRSLAGRTDTQYF. CDR3 bases: TGCGCCAGCAGGTCTCTAGCGGGAAGGACAGATACGCAGTATTTT.

The chain uses TRBV28 and TRBJ2-3; D is undetermined. Looked up from germline, CDR1 is MDHEN and CDR2 is SYDVKM. Trimming stripped 6 bases from V and 7 bases from J, with 8 bases between. The CDR3 runs to 11 residues. CDR3 coding DNA: TGTGCCAGCAGCGGTGAATATACGCAGTATTTT. Amino acids: CASSGEYTQYF.

This clone was observed once. The J gene is TRBJ2-7, the V gene TRBV29-1; no clear D gene. Germline lookup yields CDR1 SQVTM and CDR2 ANQGSEA. The V end was cut by 4 bases, the J end by 3 bases, with 7 bases between. CDR3 length: 11 amino acids. The CDR3 protein is CSVGSLYEQYF. For the CDR3, the DNA is TGCAGCGTTGGGTCACTCTACGAGCAGTACTTC.

The CDR3 here is CASSPDRGTDTQYF. The CDR3 nucleotides are TGTGCCAGCAGCCCCGACAGGGGCACAGATACGCAGTATTTT. The chain is built from TRBV7-9 and TRBJ2-3; 7 bases line up with TRBD1. There are 14 residues in the CDR3. The germline CDR1 and CDR2 sequences are SEHNR and FQNEAQ (reference sequence). The ends lost 5 bases at V and 1 base at J; junction bases unmatched: 3. The whole variable domain, filled in from reference TRBV7-9 and TRBJ2-3, reads DTGVSQNPRHKITKRGQNVTFRCDPISEHNRLYWYRQTLGQGPEFLTYFQNEAQLEKSRLLSDRFSAERPKGSFSTLEIQRTEQGDSAMYLCASSPDRGTDTQYFGPGTRLTVL.

The chain uses TRBV9 and TRBJ2-2; D is ambiguous. The CDR3 has 15 amino acids. V was cut by 0 bases and J by 6 bases, with 12 bases left in between. The germline CDR1 and CDR2 sequences are SGDLS and YYNGEE. The CDR3 region is CASSVDVTVSGELFF. DNA of the CDR3: TGTGCCAGCAGCGTAGATGTCACTGTATCCGGGGAGCTGTTTTTT.

This chain connects TRBV27 to TRBJ1-1; tentatively, D is TRBD1 (6 bases). V lost 2 bases and J 3 bases, leaving 16 bases between the germline ends. This CDR3 region has 16 residues. CDR1 and CDR2 (germline): MNHEY, SMNVEV (reference sequence). CDR3 sequence reads: CASSLAARGRYTEAFF. The DNA of the CDR3 is TGTGCCAGCAGTTTAGCGGCCAGGGGTCGTTACACTGAAGCTTTCTTT.

This sequence joins TRBV6-1 and TRBJ1-2; TRBD1 matches at 8 bases. Unmatched junction bases numbered 4, after V lost 11 bases and J lost 2 bases. The CDR3 contains 12 residues. CDR1 MNHNS and CDR2 SASEGT come from the germline V gene. As DNA, the CDR3 is TGTGCCGGTAGGACAGGGAACTATGGCTACACCTTC. Protein sequence: CAGRTGNYGYTF.

The rearrangement joins TRBV10-1 to TRBJ2-1; TRBD1 aligns across 11 bases. This CDR3 contains 15 residues. The V gene's germline CDR1 is WNHNN and CDR2 SYGVQD (reference sequence). Trimming at V came to 6 bases and at J to 2 bases, leaving 3 bases not matched to a gene. The CDR3: CASSGTGGPYNEQFF. The DNA of the CDR3 is TGCGCCAGCAGCGGGACAGGGGGACCCTACAATGAGCAGTTCTTC.

The genes are TRBV6-1 and TRBJ1-4; TRBD1 aligns across 9 bases. This CDR3 region has 15 residues. Unmatched junction bases numbered 6, after V lost 5 bases and J lost 5 bases. Germline V lookup: CDR1 MNHNS, CDR2 SASEGT. The CDR3 spells CASSLRQGENEKLFF. CDR3 DNA: TGTGCCAGCAGTTTACGACAGGGGGAGAATGAAAAACTGTTTTTT.

The chain has TRBV6-1 and TRBJ2-5; a possible D gene is TRBD1 (6 bases). V was shortened by 4 bases and J by 5 bases, with 8 bases between the two germline ends. The CDR3 has 12 amino acids. Germline lookup yields CDR1 MNHNS and CDR2 SASEGT. The CDR3 nucleotides read TGTGCCAGCAGTGTAAGGGGGGAGACCCAGTACTTC. This translates into CASSVRGETQYF.

J is TRBJ1-5 and V is TRBV19; no clear D gene. V lost 6 bases, J lost 3 bases, and 12 bases lay in between. The CDR3 length is 14 residues. CDR1 LNHDA and CDR2 SQIVND come from the germline V gene (reference sequence). CDR3 in DNA: TGTGCCAGTAGCCCGATTGCGTACAATCAGCCCCAGCATTTT. Its translation is CASSPIAYNQPQHF. Drawing the rest from reference TRBV19 and TRBJ1-5, the complete variable domain is DGGITQSPKYLFRKEGQNVTLSCEQNLNHDAMYWYRQDPGQGLRLIYYSQIVNDFQKGDIAEGYSVSREKKESFPLTVTSAQKNPTAFYLCASSPIAYNQPQHFGDGTRLSIL.

The gene calls are TRBV5-1 and TRBJ2-1; 9 bases align to TRBD1. CDR1 and CDR2 from the germline V gene are SGHRS and YFSETQ. This CDR3 contains 16 residues. Trimming at V came to 0 bases and at J to 6 bases, leaving 7 bases not matched to a gene. Written as DNA, the CDR3 is TGCGCCAGCAGCTTGGCTAAGGGACAGGGCCTCAATGAGCAGTTCTTC. This codes for CASSLAKGQGLNEQFF.

The rearrangement uses TRBV4-2 and TRBJ2-7; TRBD1 matches at 9 bases. V lost 3 bases and J lost 5; bases outside the gene matches: 11. The germline V gene has CDR1 LGHNA and CDR2 YNFKEQ. CDR3 size: 16 residues. The CDR3 here is CASSHEQGAGSDEQYF. As DNA, the CDR3 is TGTGCCAGCAGCCATGAACAGGGGGCAGGTAGCGACGAGCAGTACTTC.

The chain combines TRBV11-2 with TRBJ1-4; 8 nucleotides agree with TRBD1. The CDR3 runs 14 residues. Trimming cost V 5 bases and J 12 bases; bases outside gene matches: 11. Germline-derived CDR1 and CDR2 are SGHAT and FQNNGV. The CDR3 DNA is TGTGCCAGCAGCACGACAGGGGCGGGTCTTGAACTGTTTTTT. The encoded protein is CASSTTGAGLELFF.

The V gene is TRBV5-1, the J gene TRBJ1-1, with 7 bases identical to TRBD1. The trim removed 3 bases at V and 0 bases at J, leaving 8 bases unmatched. Germline V lookup: CDR1 SGHRS, CDR2 YFSETQ. This CDR3 is built from 16 residues. This CDR3 reads CASSSKGADMNTEAFF. CDR3 in DNA: TGCGCCAGCAGCTCAAAGGGGGCTGACATGAACACTGAAGCTTTCTTT.

The chain links TRBV7-9 to TRBJ2-7; 14 nucleotides line up with TRBD2. There are 15 residues in the CDR3. Germline-derived CDR1 and CDR2 are SEHNR and FQNEAQ (reference sequence). V dropped 5 bases and J dropped 5; count of bases not matched to a gene: 5. The CDR3 nucleotides are TGTGCCAGCAGCCTGGGACTAGCGGGAGTACACGAGCAGTACTTC. Its protein product is CASSLGLAGVHEQYF.

The chain employs TRBV2 and TRBJ2-5; perhaps TRBD2 as D (5 bases). The CDR3 consists of 11 residues. Trimming cost V 6 bases and J 4 bases, with 6 bases left between them. Germline V gene data show CDR1 as SNHLY and CDR2 as FYNNEI. The CDR3 coding sequence is TGTGCCAGCAGCGGAGGAGAGACCCAGTACTTC. Residues: CASSGGETQYF.

The J gene is TRBJ2-7, the V gene TRBV29-1; TRBD1 aligns across 8 bases. V was pared by 1 base and J by 6 bases, with 11 bases of the junction left unmatched. CDR1 SQVTM and CDR2 ANQGSEA come from the germline V gene. The CDR3 totals 15 residues. This CDR3 is CSVEVGEDRAGEQYF. CDR3 nucleotides: TGCAGCGTTGAAGTAGGAGAGGACAGGGCAGGCGAGCAGTACTTC.

The chain recombines TRBV4-2 with TRBJ1-1; D is unclear. This CDR3 comprises 15 residues. V was clipped by 0 bases and J by 0 bases, with 8 bases between them. The V gene's germline CDR1 is LGHNA and CDR2 YNFKEQ. The CDR3 reads CASSQELAMNTEAFF. The CDR3 coding sequence is TGTGCCAGCAGCCAAGAGTTAGCTATGAACACTGAAGCTTTCTTT.

V is TRBV11-2 and J is TRBJ2-1; unclear D gene. V lost 0 bases and J 6 bases, leaving 6 bases between the germline ends. Germline values: CDR1 SGHAT, CDR2 FQNNGV. CDR3 length equals 13 residues. The CDR3 DNA follows: TGTGCCAGCAGCTTAGAACGGTTCAATGAGCAGTTCTTC. Translated, it gives CASSLERFNEQFF.

The rearrangement uses TRBV27 and TRBJ1-5; D ambiguous. The germline V gene encodes CDR1 MNHEY and CDR2 SMNVEV (reference sequence). V shed 6 bases and J shed 2 bases, with 8 bases lying between them. The CDR3 has 13 amino acids. CDR3: CASSPGGNQPQHF. Here the CDR3 DNA reads TGTGCCAGCAGCCCGGGTGGCAATCAGCCCCAGCATTTT.

This chain uses TRBV25-1 with TRBJ1-4, with D possibly being TRBD1 (5 bases). This CDR3 contains 14 residues. Per germline, CDR1 MGHDK and CDR2 SYGVNS. Deletions cut 8 bases from V and 7 bases from J, with 17 bases between. The CDR3 here is CASEQERHCEKLFF. The CDR3, as DNA: TGTGCCAGCGAACAGGAACGGCATTGTGAAAAACTGTTTTTT.